Sequencing of this T cell receptor beta chain was carried out in a study of vaccination and CD4 T cells after COVID-19. Study-level background: Two of the convalescents were Hispanic, and the group consisted of six males and four females. Study outcomes and limitations: Looking at convalescent patients, 304 of their 307 vaccine-specific clones were spike mono-reactive.

Concerning this clonotype: As yet, its antigen is unknown. This could be a read error, since a much larger clone is one nucleotide away.

Regarding time point: late sampling 161 to 241 days after vaccination in a few convalescent patients. Treatment in this sample: roughly 11-day PBMC culture with coronavirus spike peptide pools or control peptides (ViraFEST assay). With the Oncomine TCR Beta short-read assay, DNA from cultured CD4+ T cells was sequenced. Via MiXCR, TCRdb re-called the PCR reads, giving one row per CDR3 protein. The repertoire has some 25,000 distinct CDR3 sequences, more than 30% of them found once; the top ten carry 3%. The CDR3 has 13 residues. Losses at the gene ends were 5 bases for V and 7 bases for J; bases not matched to a gene: 9. The V gene's germline CDR1 is DFQATT and CDR2 SNEGSKA (reference sequence).

This clonotype was sampled from a human donor who had recovered from COVID-19. Sequences were derived from CD4+ T cells from blood, cultured in vitro, sampled about 7 months after SARS-CoV-2 vaccination. J is TRBJ2-5 and V is TRBV20-1; 8 positions match TRBD2. DNA for the CDR3: TGCAGTGCTCCCGGACTAGCAGGCGGGACCCAGTACTTC. Its protein product is CSAPGLAGGTQYF.